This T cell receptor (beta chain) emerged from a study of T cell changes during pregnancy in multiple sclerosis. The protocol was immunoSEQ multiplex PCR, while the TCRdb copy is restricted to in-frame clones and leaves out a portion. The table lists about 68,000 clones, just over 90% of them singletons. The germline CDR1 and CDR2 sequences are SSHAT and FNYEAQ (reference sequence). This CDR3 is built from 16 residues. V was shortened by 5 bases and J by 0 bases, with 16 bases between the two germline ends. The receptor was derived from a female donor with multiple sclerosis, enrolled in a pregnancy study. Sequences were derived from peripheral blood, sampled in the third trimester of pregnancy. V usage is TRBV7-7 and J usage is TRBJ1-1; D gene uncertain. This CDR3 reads CASSPYSGLMNTEAFF. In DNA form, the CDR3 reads TGTGCCAGCAGCCCCTATAGTGGACTGATGAACACTGAAGCTTTCTTT. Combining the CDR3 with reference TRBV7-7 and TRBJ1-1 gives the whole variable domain GAGVSQSPRYKVTKRGQDVTLRCDPISSHATLYWYQQALGQGPEFLTYFNYEAQPDKSGLPSDRFSAERPEGSISTLTIQRTEQRDSAMYRCASSPYSGLMNTEAFFGQGTRLTVV.